This TCR delta chain was sequenced during a study of γδ T cells in repeated Plasmodium falciparum infection. Across the study: Over roughly 600 days, donors received four mosquito-bite P. falciparum NF54 infections.

Notes on this clone: The translation of this DNA and the TCRdb protein of a much larger clone differ at residue 13, probably owing to a read error; the protein shown here is translated from the DNA.

TCRdb made new clone calls on the multiplex PCR reads using CATT. Of about 48,000 delta-chain clones listed, about 1.6% are singletons. The TCR sequence derives from a pool of human donors (malaria-infected and uninfected, not separated). Sequencing used gamma-delta T cells from blood.

The CDR3 region has the DNA TGCGCTCTTGGGGAACTATTCCCCCAGGCTTCACGTTTGGGGATTAAACTCATCTTT. Its translation is CALGELFPQASRLGIKLIF. The chain is built from TRDV1 and TRDJ1; TRDD3 might be the D (6 bases). Germline loops: CDR1 TSWWSYY, CDR2 QGS. This CDR3 region has 19 residues.